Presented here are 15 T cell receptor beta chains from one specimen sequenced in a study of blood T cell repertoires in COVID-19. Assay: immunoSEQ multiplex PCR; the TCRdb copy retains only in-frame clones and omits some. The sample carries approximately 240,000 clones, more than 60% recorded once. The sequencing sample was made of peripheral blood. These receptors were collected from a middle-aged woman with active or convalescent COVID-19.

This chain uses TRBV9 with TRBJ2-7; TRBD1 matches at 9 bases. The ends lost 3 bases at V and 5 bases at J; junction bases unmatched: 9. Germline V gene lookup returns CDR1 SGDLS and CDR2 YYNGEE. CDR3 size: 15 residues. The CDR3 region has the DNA TGTGCCAGCAGCGGCGCCGGGACAGGGTATGACGAGCAGTACTTC. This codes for CASSGAGTGYDEQYF.

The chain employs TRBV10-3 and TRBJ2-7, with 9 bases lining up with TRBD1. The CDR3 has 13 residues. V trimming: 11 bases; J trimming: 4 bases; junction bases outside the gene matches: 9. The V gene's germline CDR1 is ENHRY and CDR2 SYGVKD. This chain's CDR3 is CAAGTGLWYEQYV. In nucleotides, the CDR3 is TGTGCCGCCGGGACAGGGCTCTGGTACGAGCAGTACGTC.

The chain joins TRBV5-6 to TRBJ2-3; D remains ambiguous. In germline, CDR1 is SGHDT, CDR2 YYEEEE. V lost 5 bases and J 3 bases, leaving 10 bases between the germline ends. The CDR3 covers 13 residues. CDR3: CASRSAGTDTQYF. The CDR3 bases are TGTGCCAGCAGATCCGCCGGGACAGATACGCAGTATTTT.

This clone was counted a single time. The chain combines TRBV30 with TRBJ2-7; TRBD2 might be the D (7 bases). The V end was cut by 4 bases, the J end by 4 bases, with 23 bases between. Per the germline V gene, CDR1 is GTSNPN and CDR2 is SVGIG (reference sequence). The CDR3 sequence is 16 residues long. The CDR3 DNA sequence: TGTGCCTGGATCAGTGGGGGGGGCCCTTACCCTTACGAGCAGTACTTC. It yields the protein CAWISGGGPYPYEQYF.

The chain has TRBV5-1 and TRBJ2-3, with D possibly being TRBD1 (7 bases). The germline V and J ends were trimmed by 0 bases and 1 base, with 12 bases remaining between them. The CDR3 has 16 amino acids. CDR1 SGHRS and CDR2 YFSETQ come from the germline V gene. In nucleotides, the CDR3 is TGCGCCAGCAGCTTGGCAGGGGGGAGAGGCACAGATACGCAGTATTTT. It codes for CASSLAGGRGTDTQYF.

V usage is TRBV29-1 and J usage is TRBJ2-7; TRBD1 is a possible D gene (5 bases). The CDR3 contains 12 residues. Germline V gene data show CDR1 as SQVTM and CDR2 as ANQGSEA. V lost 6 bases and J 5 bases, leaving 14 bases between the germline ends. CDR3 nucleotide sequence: TGCAGCGTGAACCACCTCAGGGACGAGCAGTACTTC. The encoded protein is CSVNHLRDEQYF.

The CDR3 loop reads CASTTTGDPGYTF. The CDR3 DNA is TGTGCCAGCACCACCACAGGGGACCCAGGCTACACCTTC. V and J are TRBV6-6 and TRBJ1-2, with 7 bases aligning to TRBD1. There are 13 residues in the CDR3. With 7 bases clipped from V and 8 bases from J, the junction kept 10 bases outside the gene matches. Germline CDR1 and CDR2: MNHNY and SVGAGI (reference sequence).

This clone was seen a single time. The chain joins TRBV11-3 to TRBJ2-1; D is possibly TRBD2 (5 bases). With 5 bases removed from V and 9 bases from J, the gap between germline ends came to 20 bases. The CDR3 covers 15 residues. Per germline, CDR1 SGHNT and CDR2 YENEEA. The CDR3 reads CASSLGGTPTGEQFF. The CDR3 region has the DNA TGTGCCAGCAGCCTCGGAGGCACCCCAACCGGTGAGCAGTTCTTC.

The chain's CDR3 is CASSLGLLTGELFF. In DNA form, the CDR3 reads TGTGCCAGCAGCTTAGGACTCTTGACCGGGGAGCTGTTTTTT. The chain has TRBV11-2 and TRBJ2-2; D remains ambiguous. The CDR3 length is 14 residues. Germline-derived CDR1 and CDR2 are SGHAT and FQNNGV. V lost 1 base and J lost 5, with 8 bases in between.

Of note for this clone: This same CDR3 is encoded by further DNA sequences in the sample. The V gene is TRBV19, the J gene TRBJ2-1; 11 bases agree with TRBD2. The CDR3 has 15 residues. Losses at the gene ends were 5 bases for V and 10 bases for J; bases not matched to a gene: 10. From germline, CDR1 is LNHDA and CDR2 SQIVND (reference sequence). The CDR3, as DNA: TGTGCCAGTAGTCGGGGGCTAGCGGGGGGATACGAGCAGTTCTTC. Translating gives CASSRGLAGGYEQFF. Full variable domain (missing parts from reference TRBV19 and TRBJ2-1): DGGITQSPKYLFRKEGQNVTLSCEQNLNHDAMYWYRQDPGQGLRLIYYSQIVNDFQKGDIAEGYSVSREKKESFPLTVTSAQKNPTAFYLCASSRGLAGGYEQFFGPGTRLTVL.

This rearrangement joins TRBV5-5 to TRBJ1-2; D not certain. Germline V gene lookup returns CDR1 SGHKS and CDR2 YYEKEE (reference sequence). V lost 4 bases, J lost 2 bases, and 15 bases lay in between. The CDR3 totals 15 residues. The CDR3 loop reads CASSAEVVRNYGYTF. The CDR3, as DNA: TGTGCCAGCAGCGCTGAGGTCGTTCGAAACTATGGCTACACCTTC.

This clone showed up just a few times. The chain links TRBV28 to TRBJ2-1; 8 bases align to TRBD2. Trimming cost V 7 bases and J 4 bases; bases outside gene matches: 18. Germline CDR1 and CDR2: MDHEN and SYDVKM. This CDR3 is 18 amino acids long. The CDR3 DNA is TGTGCCAGCACCCTACAAAGGGCTAGCGGGCGGCCTTACAATGAGCAGTTCTTC. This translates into CASTLQRASGRPYNEQFF. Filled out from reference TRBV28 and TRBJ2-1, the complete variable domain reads DVKVTQSSRYLVKRTGEKVFLECVQDMDHENMFWYRQDPGLGLRLIYFSYDVKMKEKGDIPEGYSVSREKKERFSLILESASTNQTSMYLCASTLQRASGRPYNEQFFGPGTRLTVL.

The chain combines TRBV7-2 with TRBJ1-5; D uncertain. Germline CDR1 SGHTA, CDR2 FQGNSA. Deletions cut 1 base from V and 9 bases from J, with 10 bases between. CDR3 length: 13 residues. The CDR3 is CASSLVAGRPQHF. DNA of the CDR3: TGTGCCAGCAGCTTAGTAGCCGGCCGGCCCCAGCATTTT.

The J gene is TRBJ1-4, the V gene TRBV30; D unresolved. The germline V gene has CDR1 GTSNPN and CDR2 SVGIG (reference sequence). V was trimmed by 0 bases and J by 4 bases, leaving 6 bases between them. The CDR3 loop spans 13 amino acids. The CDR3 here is CAWSVRSNEKLFF. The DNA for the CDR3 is TGTGCCTGGAGTGTACGGAGTAATGAAAAACTGTTTTTT.

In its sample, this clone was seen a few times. The CDR3 spells CASSVGGNPSEQFF. The CDR3 coding sequence is TGTGCCAGCAGCGTAGGAGGGAACCCTAGTGAGCAGTTCTTC. This rearrangement joins TRBV9 to TRBJ2-1, with D possibly matching TRBD2 (5 bases). Germline V gives CDR1 SGDLS, CDR2 YYNGEE. Trimming took off 0 bases at V and 9 bases at J, with 13 bases between the two ends. The CDR3 totals 14 residues. Looking up the rest from reference TRBV9 and TRBJ2-1 gives the full variable domain: DSGVTQTPKHLITATGQRVTLRCSPRSGDLSVYWYQQSLDQGLQFLIQYYNGEERAKGNILERFSAQQFPDLHSELNLSSLELGDSALYFCASSVGGNPSEQFFGPGTRLTVL.